This TCR beta chain was profiled in a study of OX40 agonist ivuxolimab in advanced cancers. Background on the whole study: Ivuxolimab, which targeted the costimulatory receptor OX40 (CD134), was an agonistic, fully human IgG2 monoclonal antibody. In the dose-escalation cohort, around 80% of patients were male, and the mean age was around 65 years with a range of about 20 to 80. The monotherapy dose-escalation portion (N ≈ 52 patients) of the phase I ivuxolimab trial is reported in the paper. Of the roughly 52 dose-escalation patients, hepatocellular carcinoma was present in approximately 20, melanoma in around 15, renal cell carcinoma in 9 and head and neck cancer in 9. Intravenous ivuxolimab was administered to patients every 2 weeks at six dose levels: 0.01, 0.1, 0.3, 1.5, 3 and 10 mg/kg. Partial responses occurred in three dose-escalation patients, of whom one had hepatocellular carcinoma and two had cutaneous melanoma. Peripheral TCRbeta sequencing was intended to test whether TCR sequence diversity was altered and clonal T-cell expansion was caused by ivuxolimab. Prior anti-PD-1, anti-PD-L1 or anti-CTLA-4 therapy was permitted, and 30% to 45% of dose-escalation patients had received checkpoint inhibitors. Results and caveats for the whole study, not just this receptor: In the 0.1-3.0 mg/kg groups, partial responders were among the patients with the lowest normalized peripheral clonal expansion, particularly in CD8+ T cells. Low levels of normalized T-cell clonal expansion were also seen in some patients who did not respond. On average, CD8+ T cells showed more expanded clones than CD4+ T cells after ivuxolimab. At doses of 0.1 to 3.0 mg/kg, clonal expansion of both CD4+ and CD8+ T cells in blood was seen between baseline and week 6. The antigen specificity of the peripheral T cells that underwent clonal expansion was not determined.

Genomic DNA was isolated from the sorted cells so that the TCRbeta CDR3 region could be sequenced. TCRbeta CDR3 regions were sequenced using the immunoSEQ Assay. TCRdb stores this immuneACCESS table with in-frame sequences only. Part of the clones is absent; in the studies checked, under half of the shortfall reflects unresolved V genes, and no reason is known for the rest. The sample table holds 15,000 to 20,000 clones, of which around nine tenths were seen once. The ten largest account for 29% of the sample. Patients with autoimmune disease history or receiving systemic immunosuppression were excluded from the trial. Peripheral blood for TCR sequencing was collected from all dose cohorts at baseline, on cycle 4 day 1, and on cycle 7 day 1. The samples were drawn from a first-in-human, open-label, multicenter phase I dose-escalation trial of ivuxolimab. Adults with locally advanced or metastatic melanoma, renal cell carcinoma, hepatocellular carcinoma or head and neck squamous cell carcinoma were enrolled in the trial. Before TCR sequencing, CD4+ T cells and CD8+ T cells from peripheral blood were sorted into separate populations.

Based on the germline V gene (reference sequence), the CDR1 and CDR2 sequences are SSHAT and FNYEAQ. The CDR3 measures 14 amino acids from cysteine to phenylalanine. The entry retains the CDR3 DNA only, 42 bases that are in frame from base 1. The junction shows trimming of 1 base on V and 4 bases on J, plus 10 bases between the germline ends. In the case of this clone: No antigen is known for it. No much larger clone is present one base from it, and per-base qualities are unavailable.

This sequence was found in an adult with an advanced solid tumor such as melanoma, head and neck, liver or kidney cancer. Source: CD4+ or CD8+ T cells sorted from blood, taken in a trial of the OX40 agonist ivuxolimab. The chain is assembled from TRBV7-7 and TRBJ2-5; TRBD2 might be the D gene, on 7 matching bases. In nucleotide form, the sequence is TGTGCCAGCAGCTTAGTAGGGGGGGGAGAGACCCAGTACTTC. This is translated as CASSLVGGGETQYF.